The rows below give T cell receptor beta chains drawn from one sample of a study of T cell responses to AZD1222 COVID-19 vaccine. Clones were read by immunoSEQ multiplex PCR, and TCRdb kept only the in-frame ones, dropping some. Counted here are around 270,000 clones, about 94% occurring once; the ten biggest clones make up approximately 0.52%. Sequenced here: peripheral blood, sampled 28 days after the second AZD1222 dose. Every receptor here comes from an adult who received the AZD1222 COVID-19 vaccine. Both conserved end residues are part of each CDR3. D genes are given only for firm matches. Only part of the rows carry a size: once, few, many, or a class if the clone is expanded.

.	TRBJ1-2	.	TRBV28	CASRHRQIYGYTF	TGTGCCAGCAGGCACAGGCAGATCTATGGCTACACCTTC
.	TRBJ2-7	TRBD2	TRBV28	CASYGGSYEQYF	TGTGCCAGCTACGGGGGGTCCTACGAGCAGTACTTC
.	TRBJ2-2	.	TRBV7-3	CASSSTAGELFF	TGTGCCAGCAGCTCGACAGCCGGGGAGCTGTTTTTT
.	TRBJ1-2	.	TRBV19	CASSKGDLLSGLYGYTF	TGTGCCAGTAGTAAGGGGGACCTCCTGTCGGGCCTCTATGGCTACACCTTC
once	TRBJ2-5	TRBD2	TRBV10-3	CAISESERGKTQYF	TGTGCCATCAGTGAGTCGGAGCGGGGAAAGACCCAGTACTTC
.	TRBJ1-1	.	TRBV7-2	CASSRGPYTEAFF	TGTGCCAGCAGCCGAGGGCCCTACACTGAAGCTTTCTTT
.	TRBJ2-3	TRBD2	TRBV10-3	CAIRGEGPGTQYF	TGTGCCATCCGGGGGGAGGGGCCGGGTACGCAGTATTTT
.	TRBJ1-3	.	TRBV10-3	CAISESSPGNTIYF	TGTGCCATCAGTGAGTCGAGTCCTGGAAACACCATATATTTT
.	TRBJ1-1	TRBD1	TRBV19	CASSIGGQGAEAEAFF	TGTGCCAGTAGTATAGGGGGACAGGGGGCTGAGGCTGAAGCTTTCTTT
once	TRBJ2-5	TRBD2	TRBV7-6	CASSPGGGSSVLETQYF	TGTGCCAGCAGCCCTGGGGGAGGGAGTAGTGTTCTGGAGACCCAGTACTTC
.	TRBJ2-3	.	TRBV4-1	CASSQVLAVDTQYF	TGCGCCAGCAGCCAAGTTTTAGCGGTGGATACGCAGTATTTT
.	TRBJ1-6	.	TRBV2	CASSDETSTFSPLHF	TGTGCCAGCAGTGACGAAACATCAACCTTTTCACCCCTCCACTTT
.	TRBJ1-5	.	TRBV4-1	CASSQDPGSPNPQHF	TGCGCCAGCAGCCAAGACCCGGGATCCCCTAATCCCCAGCATTTT
.	TRBJ2-2	TRBD2	TRBV24-1	CATSDLPTSGRSPGELFF	TGTGCCACCAGTGATTTGCCGACTAGCGGGAGGTCTCCAGGGGAGCTGTTTTTT
once	TRBJ2-7	.	TRBV5-1	CASSPVYQEEEQYF	TGCGCCAGCAGCCCCGTGTACCAAGAAGAGGAGCAGTACTTC
.	TRBJ1-1	.	TRBV20-1	CSASGLPRAFF	TGCAGTGCTTCAGGCCTCCCGAGAGCTTTCTTT
.	TRBJ2-7	.	TRBV30	CAWISEGEKQYF	TGTGCCTGGATTTCGGAGGGGGAAAAGCAGTACTTC
.	TRBJ2-2	TRBD2	TRBV28	CASRRGGRTGELFF	TGTGCCAGCAGGCGGGGGGGCCGGACCGGGGAGCTGTTTTTT
.	TRBJ1-1	.	TRBV10-1	CASSESSYGDTEAFF	TGCGCCAGCAGTGAGTCCAGTTACGGAGACACTGAAGCTTTCTTT
.	TRBJ2-7	.	TRBV11-3	CASSLGAGGSYEQYF	TGTGCCAGCAGCCTTGGGGCCGGAGGGTCCTACGAGCAGTACTTC
.	TRBJ2-2	.	TRBV5-4	CASSYVGRAGELFF	TGTGCCAGCAGCTATGTTGGGCGGGCCGGGGAGCTGTTTTTT
.	TRBJ1-2	.	TRBV10-3	CAISESTGPYGYTF	TGTGCCATCAGTGAGTCGACAGGACCCTATGGCTACACCTTC
.	TRBJ1-6	.	TRBV11-2	CASSPWDSPLHF	TGTGCCAGCAGCCCTTGGGATTCACCCCTCCACTTT
.	TRBJ1-1	.	TRBV6-2/TRBV6-3	CASSDMPTEAFF	TGTGCCAGCAGCGACATGCCCACTGAAGCTTTCTTT
.	TRBJ2-1	TRBD1	TRBV9	CASSVTGTGKGDEQFF	TGTGCCAGCAGCGTAACCGGGACAGGAAAGGGGGATGAGCAGTTCTTC
once	TRBJ2-3	TRBD2	TRBV7-2	CASSLAGLAGSANTQYF	TGTGCCAGCAGCTTAGCCGGACTAGCGGGGTCGGCAAATACGCAGTATTTT
.	TRBJ1-1	.	TRBV5-1	CASSLESGSGEAFF	TGCGCCAGCAGCTTGGAAAGCGGGTCCGGTGAAGCTTTCTTT
.	TRBJ2-7	TRBD2	TRBV9	CASSVGRLAGGPGEQYF	TGTGCCAGCAGCGTAGGGAGACTAGCGGGAGGGCCTGGCGAGCAGTACTTC
once	TRBJ1-2	.	TRBV19	CASGAINYGYTF	TGTGCTTCGGGGGCAATTAACTATGGCTACACCTTC
.	TRBJ1-1	TRBD1	TRBV25-1	CASSEQGAFGEAFF	TGTGCCAGCAGTGAACAGGGGGCTTTCGGAGAAGCTTTCTTT
.	TRBJ1-6	TRBD1	TRBV5-1	CASSQDRVQSPLHF	TGCGCCAGCAGCCAGGACAGGGTACAATCACCCCTCCACTTT
.	TRBJ2-4	.	TRBV6-1	CASSDFPNLAKNIQYF	TGTGCCAGCAGTGATTTTCCCAACCTAGCCAAAAACATTCAGTACTTC
.	TRBJ2-1	.	TRBV3-1/TRBV3-2	CASSQAQLNNEQFF	TGTGCCAGCAGCCAAGCACAGCTAAACAATGAGCAGTTCTTC
.	TRBJ1-3	.	TRBV10-3	CAIQGSGNTIYF	TGTGCCATTCAAGGAAGTGGAAACACCATATATTTT
.	TRBJ2-7	.	TRBV6-5	CASSYPGTSGYEQYF	TGTGCCAGCAGTTACCCTGGGACATCTGGCTACGAGCAGTACTTC
.	TRBJ1-1	TRBD1	TRBV12-5	CASRRTGNTEAFF	TGTGCTAGCCGAAGGACAGGGAACACTGAAGCTTTCTTT
few	TRBJ1-5	.	TRBV7-2	CASSKLEGQPQHF	TGTGCCAGCAGTAAACTAGAGGGACAGCCCCAGCATTTT
once	TRBJ2-1	.	TRBV19	CASSINRFNEQFF	TGTGCCAGTAGTATAAACAGGTTCAATGAGCAGTTCTTC
.	TRBJ1-1	.	TRBV7-2	CASSLARSTGAAFF	TGTGCCAGCAGCTTAGCGCGGTCAACAGGCGCAGCTTTCTTT
.	TRBJ2-2	.	TRBV10-2	CARRSGQSTGELFF	TGCGCCAGGCGAAGCGGGCAAAGCACCGGGGAGCTGTTTTTT
.	TRBJ1-4	.	TRBV29-1	CSVQGEEEEKLFF	TGCAGCGTTCAAGGGGAGGAGGAGGAAAAACTGTTTTTT
.	TRBJ1-3	.	TRBV2	CASSPGGGNTIYF	TGTGCCAGCTCCCCGGGGGGAGGAAACACCATATATTTT
.	TRBJ2-5	.	TRBV29-1	CSALTMEETQYF	TGCAGCGCTCTTACCATGGAGGAGACCCAGTACTTC
.	TRBJ2-5	.	TRBV5-1	CASSLDQETQYF	TGCGCCAGCAGCTTGGATCAAGAGACCCAGTACTTC
.	TRBJ2-3	.	TRBV6-2/TRBV6-3	CASSYPDTQYF	TGTGCCAGCAGTTACCCGGATACGCAGTATTTT
.	TRBJ2-3	TRBD1	TRBV2	CASSMGQHTDTQYF	TGTGCCAGCAGCATGGGACAGCACACAGATACGCAGTATTTT
.	TRBJ2-4	.	TRBV30	CAWSLQAVAKNIQYF	TGTGCCTGGAGCCTCCAGGCGGTAGCCAAAAACATTCAGTACTTC
.	TRBJ2-7	TRBD2	TRBV11-2	CASSGVGSGGSYEQYF	TGTGCCAGCAGCGGGGTAGGGAGCGGGGGATCCTACGAGCAGTACTTC
.	TRBJ1-2	TRBD1	TRBV7-2	CASSLSFGQGAYGYTF	TGTGCCAGCAGCCTTTCCTTTGGGCAGGGGGCCTATGGCTACACCTTC
.	TRBJ1-1	.	TRBV2	CASRIDRNTEAFF	TGTGCCAGCAGGATCGACAGGAACACTGAAGCTTTCTTT
.	TRBJ2-3	.	TRBV9	CASSVRLADTDTQYF	TGTGCCAGCAGCGTACGGCTAGCTGACACAGATACGCAGTATTTT
.	TRBJ2-7	.	TRBV27	CASGSGGDTYEQYF	TGTGCCAGCGGATCAGGGGGGGATACCTACGAGCAGTACTTC
.	TRBJ1-6	TRBD1	TRBV6-1	CASSEGIRRGYNNSPLHF	TGTGCCAGCAGTGAGGGTATTCGCAGGGGGTATAATAATTCACCCCTCCACTTT
.	TRBJ2-1	.	TRBV7-9	CASSLMADNEQFF	TGTGCCAGCAGCTTAATGGCAGACAATGAGCAGTTCTTC
.	TRBJ2-1	.	TRBV7-9	CASSLEPQVNEQFF	TGTGCCAGCAGCTTAGAGCCCCAGGTGAATGAGCAGTTCTTC
few	TRBJ1-3	.	TRBV4-1	CASSQVKYSGNTIYF	TGCGCCAGCAGCCAAGTGAAATACTCTGGAAACACCATATATTTT
once	TRBJ2-1	.	TRBV24-1	CATSDPLQRVSSYNEQFF	TGTGCCACCAGTGACCCGCTCCAAAGAGTAAGCTCCTACAATGAGCAGTTCTTC